This TCR beta chain came from a study of T cell responses to AZD1222 COVID-19 vaccine. Whole-study findings and limits: Among the donors, most were white British and more were female, and clonal diversity was possibly underestimated. After the peak T cell response, and only then, were repertoires sampled.

This CDR3 has 15 residues. With V trimmed by 4 bases and J by 7 bases, 7 bases remained unmatched. Looked up from germline, CDR1 is LNHDA and CDR2 is SQIVND (reference sequence). Sequenced by immunoSEQ multiplex PCR; TCRdb stores in-frame clones only, minus some. The table has about 120,000 clones, 89% seen once; the top ten hold about 1.6%. As concerns this clone: Antigen specificity is unknown.

The chain links TRBV19 to TRBJ2-2, with 9 bases matching TRBD2. The specimen comprised peripheral blood, sampled on day 0 of AZD1222 vaccination. The clonotype originates from an adult in good health. The CDR3 region is CASSKVAGVGGELFF. The CDR3 DNA sequence: TGTGCCAGTAGTAAAGTAGCGGGAGTTGGCGGGGAGCTGTTTTTT.